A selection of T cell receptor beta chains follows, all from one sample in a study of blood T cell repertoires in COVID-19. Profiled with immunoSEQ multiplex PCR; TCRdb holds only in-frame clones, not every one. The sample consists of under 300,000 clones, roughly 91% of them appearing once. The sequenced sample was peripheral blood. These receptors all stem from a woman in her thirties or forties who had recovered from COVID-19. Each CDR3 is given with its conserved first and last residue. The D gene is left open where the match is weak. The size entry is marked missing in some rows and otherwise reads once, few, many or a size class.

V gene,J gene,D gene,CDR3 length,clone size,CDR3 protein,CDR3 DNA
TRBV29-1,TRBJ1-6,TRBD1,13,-,CSAGDSPNSPLHF,TGCAGCGCGGGGGACAGCCCAAATTCACCCCTCCACTTT
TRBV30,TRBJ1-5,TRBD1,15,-,CAWSPGQVYGQPQHF,TGTGCCTGGAGCCCCGGACAGGTGTACGGTCAGCCCCAGCATTTT
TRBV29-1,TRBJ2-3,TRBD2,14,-,CSVGRRLATDTQYF,TGCAGCGTTGGGAGGCGACTAGCCACAGATACGCAGTATTTT
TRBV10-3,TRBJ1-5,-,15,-,CAISESGGSNQPQHF,TGTGCCATCAGTGAGTCAGGGGGTAGCAATCAGCCCCAGCATTTT
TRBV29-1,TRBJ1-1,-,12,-,CSALVPGEEAFF,TGCAGCGCCTTGGTTCCCGGGGAGGAGGCTTTCTTT
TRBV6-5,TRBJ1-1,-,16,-,CASSYSGGGLGTEAFF,TGTGCCAGCAGTTACTCGGGGGGGGGCTTGGGCACTGAAGCTTTCTTT
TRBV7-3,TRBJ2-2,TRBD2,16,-,CASSLRGSGSGGELFF,TGTGCCAGCAGCCTAAGGGGTAGCGGGAGTGGCGGGGAGCTGTTTTTT
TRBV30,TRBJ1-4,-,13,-,CAWRGQGGEKLFF,TGTGCCTGGAGGGGCCAGGGTGGGGAAAAACTGTTTTTT
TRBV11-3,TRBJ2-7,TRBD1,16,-,CASSLVGTGGPYEQYF,TGTGCCAGCAGCTTGGTCGGGACAGGGGGACCCTACGAGCAGTACTTC
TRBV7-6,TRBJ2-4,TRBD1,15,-,CASSLQGTGENIQYF,TGTGCCAGCAGCCTCCAAGGGACAGGGGAAAACATTCAGTACTTC
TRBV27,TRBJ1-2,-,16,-,CASTAGWGEANYGYTF,TGTGCCAGCACCGCTGGATGGGGGGAAGCTAACTATGGCTACACCTTC
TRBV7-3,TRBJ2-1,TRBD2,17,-,CASSLRGGGASYNEQFF,TGTGCCAGCAGCCTACGTGGCGGGGGGGCCTCCTACAATGAGCAGTTCTTC
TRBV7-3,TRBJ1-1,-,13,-,CASSIGQNTEAFF,TGTGCCAGCAGCATCGGACAGAACACTGAAGCTTTCTTT
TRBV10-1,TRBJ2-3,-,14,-,CASSGGGLQDTQYF,TGCGCCAGCAGTGGCGGGGGCCTTCAGGATACGCAGTATTTT
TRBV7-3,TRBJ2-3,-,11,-,CASSSADTQYF,TGTGCCAGCAGCTCTGCAGATACGCAGTATTTT
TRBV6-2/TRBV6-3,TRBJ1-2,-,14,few,CASSSPTANYGYTF,TGTGCCAGCAGTTCTCCGACAGCTAACTATGGCTACACCTTC
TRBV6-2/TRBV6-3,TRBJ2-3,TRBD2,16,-,CASSTLAGTSTDTQYF,TGTGCCAGCAGTACACTAGCGGGAACTAGCACAGATACGCAGTATTTT
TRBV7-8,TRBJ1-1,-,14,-,CASSFGSRNTEAFF,TGTGCCAGCAGCTTTGGTTCCAGGAACACTGAAGCTTTCTTT
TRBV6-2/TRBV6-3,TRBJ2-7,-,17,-,CASSYSGTGRGSYEQYF,TGTGCCAGCAGTTACTCGGGAACAGGGAGGGGTTCCTACGAGCAGTACTTC
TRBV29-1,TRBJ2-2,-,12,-,CSVAAGTGELFF,TGCAGCGTTGCCGCGGGTACCGGGGAGCTGTTTTTT
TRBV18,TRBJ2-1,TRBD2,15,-,CASSPRVAGNNEQFF,TGTGCCAGCTCACCACGGGTAGCGGGGAACAATGAGCAGTTCTTC
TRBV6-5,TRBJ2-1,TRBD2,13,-,CASSSLAGNEQFF,TGTGCCAGCAGTTCCCTAGCGGGGAATGAGCAGTTCTTC
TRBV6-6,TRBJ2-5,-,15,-,CASSYGNPTGETQYF,TGTGCCAGCAGTTATGGAAACCCAACGGGAGAGACCCAGTACTTC
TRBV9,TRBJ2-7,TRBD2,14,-,CASSVGGLGYEQYF,TGTGCCAGCTCCGTTGGGGGACTAGGTTACGAGCAGTACTTC
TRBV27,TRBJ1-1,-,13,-,CASTKRGITEAFF,TGTGCCAGCACCAAGCGAGGTATCACTGAAGCTTTCTTT
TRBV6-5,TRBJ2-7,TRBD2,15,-,CASSPLGLAEYEQYF,TGTGCCAGCAGTCCCCTGGGGCTAGCGGAGTACGAGCAGTACTTC
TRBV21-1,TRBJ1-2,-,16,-,CASSKKTQGADYGYTF,TGTGCCAGCAGCAAAAAAACACAGGGGGCAGACTATGGCTACACCTTC
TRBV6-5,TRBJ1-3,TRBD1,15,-,CASSQDRLSGNTIYF,TGTGCCAGCAGCCAGGACAGGCTCTCTGGAAACACCATATATTTT
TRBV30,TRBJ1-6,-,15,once,CAWSPPGSYNSPLHF,TGTGCCTGGAGTCCCCCCGGGTCCTATAATTCACCCCTCCACTTT
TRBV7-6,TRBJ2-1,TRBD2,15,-,CASSPRRGRGNEQFF,TGTGCCAGCAGCCCCCGGCGCGGGAGGGGCAATGAGCAGTTCTTC
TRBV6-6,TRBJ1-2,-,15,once,CASSYRGEGDYGYTF,TGTGCCAGCAGTTACCGCGGGGAGGGTGACTATGGCTACACCTTC
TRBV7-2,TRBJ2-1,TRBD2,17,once,CASHKGGTSGSANEQFF,TGTGCCAGCCACAAGGGGGGGACTAGCGGGAGTGCAAATGAGCAGTTCTTC
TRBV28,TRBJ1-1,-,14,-,CASSLWGGEPEAFF,TGTGCCAGCAGTTTATGGGGGGGAGAGCCTGAAGCTTTCTTT
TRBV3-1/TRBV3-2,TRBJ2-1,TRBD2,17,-,CASSPSLAGGSYNEQFF,TGTGCCAGCAGCCCATCACTAGCGGGAGGGTCCTACAATGAGCAGTTCTTC
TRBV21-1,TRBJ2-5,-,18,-,CASSKGLLVGGPQETQYF,TGTGCCAGCAGCAAAGGGCTCCTGGTGGGAGGGCCCCAAGAGACCCAGTACTTC
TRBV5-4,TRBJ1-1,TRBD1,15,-,CASSPGGTGNTEAFF,TGTGCCAGCAGCCCCGGAGGGACAGGGAACACTGAAGCTTTCTTT
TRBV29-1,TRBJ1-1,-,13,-,CSVRGGMNTEAFF,TGCAGCGTTCGGGGGGGGATGAACACTGAAGCTTTCTTT
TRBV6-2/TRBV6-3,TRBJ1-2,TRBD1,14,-,CASSGTAFYYGYTF,TGTGCCAGCAGCGGGACAGCCTTTTACTATGGCTACACCTTC
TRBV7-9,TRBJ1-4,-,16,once,CASSPTWGRANEKLFF,TGTGCCAGCAGCCCCACCTGGGGGCGGGCTAATGAAAAACTGTTTTTT
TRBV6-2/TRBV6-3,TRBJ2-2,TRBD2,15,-,CASSPKAGVTGELFF,TGTGCCAGCAGCCCCAAAGCGGGAGTAACCGGGGAGCTGTTTTTT
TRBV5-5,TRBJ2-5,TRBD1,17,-,CASSLWGLGTGEETQYF,TGTGCCAGCAGCTTGTGGGGACTTGGGACAGGGGAAGAGACCCAGTACTTC
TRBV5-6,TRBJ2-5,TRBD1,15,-,CASSSRTGLWETQYF,TGTGCCAGCAGCTCCCGGACAGGGCTCTGGGAGACCCAGTACTTC
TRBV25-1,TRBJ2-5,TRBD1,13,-,CASAPGGRETQYF,TGTGCCAGCGCCCCAGGGGGCAGAGAGACCCAGTACTTC
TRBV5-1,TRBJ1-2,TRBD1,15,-,CASSAGQGAGYGYTF,TGCGCCAGCAGCGCGGGACAGGGGGCGGGCTATGGCTACACCTTC
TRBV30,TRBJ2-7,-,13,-,CAWSRTSGVQQYF,TGTGCCTGGAGTAGAACCTCGGGGGTCCAGCAGTACTTC
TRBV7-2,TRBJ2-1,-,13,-,CASSYAGTPEQFF,TGTGCCAGCAGCTACGCCGGGACACCAGAGCAGTTCTTC
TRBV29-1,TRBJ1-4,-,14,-,CSVNLGAPNEKLFF,TGCAGCGTTAATTTGGGGGCCCCTAATGAAAAACTGTTTTTT
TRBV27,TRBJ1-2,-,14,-,CASRRGPANYGYTF,TGTGCCAGCCGAAGGGGCCCAGCTAACTATGGCTACACCTTC